The following is a T cell receptor beta chain sequence with its context. Its antigen is still unknown. Base qualities are not recorded, but no much larger clone differs from it by a single base. Libraries came from the immunoSEQ multiplex PCR assay. TCRdb obtained this table from immuneACCESS and retained in-frame rearrangements with V and J assigned. These tables miss some clones; where compared with another copy, unresolved V genes account for less than half of the shortfall, and the remainder is unexplained. The sample profile shows about 20,000 clones; about two thirds of them were found once. The leading ten clones occupy roughly 2.6% of the sample. This entry comes from a study of chemoradiotherapy in HPV16-positive cancers (dated by TCRdb to the early 2020s). About the full investigation: Candidate HPV-specific T-cell clones and common TCR motifs were defined through functional T-cell assays on cells from a couple of HPV16-positive patients. Whether T-cell immunity against the HPV oncoproteins E6 and E7 changes during chemoradiotherapy and whether survival is affected by this immunity were examined in the study. The candidate HPV-specific TCRs and motifs were subsequently tracked in TCR repertoires obtained from 70 to 95 patients with HPV-related cancers. Broad study findings and their caveats: The survival association was reported for HPV16-positive patients, and the functional definition of HPV-specific T cells was derived from only a couple of HPV16-positive patients. Expansion of candidate HPV-specific clones and E7-related TCR motifs was observed in the tumor microenvironment during treatment, whereas no such expansion was observed for non-HPV-specific T cells. Improved recurrence-free survival in HPV16-positive patients was associated with expansion of HPV-responsive T cells during chemoradiotherapy.

Sequences LNHDA (CDR1) and SQIVND (CDR2) are obtained from the germline V gene (reference sequence). Counted from cysteine to phenylalanine, this CDR3 has 15 amino acids. CDR3 DNA is the only sequence kept; it has 45 bases, read in frame from the first base. V is pruned by 5 bases and J by 2 bases, leaving 3 bases of the junction without a gene match. Repertoires were sampled repeatedly over the course of chemoradiotherapy, so clonal expansion could be followed in the tumor microenvironment. This sequence originates from a human donor with HPV-associated anogenital cancer. This sequence uses TRBV19 and TRBJ2-3, with 11 bases aligning to TRBD2. Sample acquisition took place from a patient who underwent chemoradiotherapy. CDR3 protein: CASSAGLADTDTQYF. The DNA sequence is as follows: TGTGCCAGTAGTGCGGGACTAGCGGACACAGATACGCAGTATTTT.